A single sample is the source of the 6 T cell receptor beta chains below, sequenced in a study of blood T cell repertoires in COVID-19. Some clones are missing from TCRdb's copy, which holds only in-frame ones; the method was immunoSEQ multiplex PCR. The table lists over 70,000 clones, about nine tenths of them singletons. Source material: peripheral blood. The receptors stem from a human donor in a cohort sampled during active COVID-19.

This rearrangement joins TRBV7-9 to TRBJ1-4; the match to TRBD1 covers 7 bases. Trimming took 2 bases from V and 8 from J; bases not matched to a gene: 5. The V gene's germline CDR1 is SEHNR and CDR2 FQNEAQ (reference sequence). The CDR3 extends over 14 amino acids. CDR3 sequence: CASSLTGVGEKLFF. CDR3 bases: TGTGCCAGCAGCTTAACAGGGGTAGGGGAAAAACTGTTTTTT.

This sequence joins TRBV11-2 and TRBJ1-6; D is undetermined. Trimming took 5 bases from V and 9 from J, leaving 26 bases between them. This CDR3 region has 18 residues. Germline loops: CDR1 SGHAT, CDR2 FQNNGV. The CDR3 region is CASSPRVGGEVWVSPLHF. The CDR3 DNA reads as TGTGCCAGCAGCCCCCGGGTCGGTGGGGAGGTCTGGGTTTCACCCCTCCACTTT.

J is TRBJ2-7 and V is TRBV3-1 (or the pseudogene TRBV3-2); tentative D call: TRBD1 (5 bases). Per the germline V gene, CDR1 is LGHDT and CDR2 is YNNKEL (reference sequence). The V end lost 2 bases, the J end lost 3 bases, and 20 bases lay between the germline ends. The CDR3 runs to 17 residues. CDR3 bases: TGTGCCAGCAGCCAAAGAAGGATGGTGACAGTAAACTACGAGCAGTACTTC. This gives the protein CASSQRRMVTVNYEQYF.

This rearrangement joins TRBV5-4 to TRBJ2-2; D gene uncertain. CDR1 SGHNT and CDR2 YYREEE come from the germline V gene (reference sequence). The CDR3 spans 15 residues. The germline V and J ends were trimmed by 0 bases and 0 bases, with 6 bases remaining between them. The chain's CDR3 is CASSLDLANTGELFF. As DNA, the CDR3 is TGTGCCAGCAGCTTGGACCTAGCGAACACCGGGGAGCTGTTTTTT.

This clone was seen only a few times. This rearrangement joins TRBV29-1 to TRBJ1-2; TRBD1 matches 7 bases. CDR3 length equals 12 residues. With 5 bases clipped from V and 6 bases from J, the junction kept 6 bases outside the gene matches. Germline V gene data show CDR1 as SQVTM and CDR2 as ANQGSEA. The CDR3 DNA reads TGCAGCGTTCCTGACAGGGTTAATGGCTACACCTTC. Its protein is CSVPDRVNGYTF.

J is TRBJ1-2 and V is TRBV30; D is perhaps TRBD1 (6 bases). Germline CDR1 GTSNPN, CDR2 SVGIG (reference sequence). There are 12 residues in the CDR3. Between the trimmed V and J ends, which lost 8 bases and 4 bases, there was a span of 14 bases. CDR3 region: CAGRRDTYGYTF. In DNA form, the CDR3 reads TGTGCCGGGCGACGGGACACCTATGGCTACACCTTC.